Below, one T cell receptor (beta chain) is given with its context. The source of the sample is a study of control samples from healthy donors and cancer patients. The CDR3 is 13 residues long. Germline values: CDR1 SGHNT, CDR2 YYREEE (reference sequence). The germline V and J ends were trimmed by 0 bases and 1 base, with 4 bases remaining between them. Generated by immunoSEQ multiplex PCR, the TCRdb table keeps only in-frame clones and is missing some. The profile shows fewer than 200,000 clones, roughly nine tenths of them singletons. This rearrangement joins TRBV5-4 to TRBJ1-2, with D hard to call. The clonotype was recovered from a man in his thirties or forties in good health. The material sequenced was blood. DNA of the CDR3: TGTGCCAGCAGCTTGGGAGATAACTATGGCTACACCTTC. Translation gives CASSLGDNYGYTF. The full variable domain, with the rest looked up from reference TRBV5-4 and TRBJ1-2, is ETGVTQSPTHLIKTRGQQVTLRCSSQSGHNTVSWYQQALGQGPQFIFQYYREEENGRGNFPPRFSGLQFPNYSSELNVNALELDDSALYLCASSLGDNYGYTFGSGTRLTVV.